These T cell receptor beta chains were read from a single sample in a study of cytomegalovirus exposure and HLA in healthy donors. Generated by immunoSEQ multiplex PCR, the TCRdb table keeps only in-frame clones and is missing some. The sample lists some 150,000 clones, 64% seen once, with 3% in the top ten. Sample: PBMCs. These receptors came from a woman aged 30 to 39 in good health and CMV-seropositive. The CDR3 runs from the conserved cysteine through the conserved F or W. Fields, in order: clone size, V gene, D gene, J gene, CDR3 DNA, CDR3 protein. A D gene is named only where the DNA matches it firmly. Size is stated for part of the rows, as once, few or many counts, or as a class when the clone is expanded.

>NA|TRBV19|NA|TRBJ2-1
TGTGCCAGTAGTATCTACAGTGATGAGCAGTTCTTC
CASSIYSDEQFF
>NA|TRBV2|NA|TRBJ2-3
TGTGCCAGCAGATCATTAACAGGGCGGGTCACAGATACGCAGTATTTT
CASRSLTGRVTDTQYF
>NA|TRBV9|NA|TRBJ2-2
TGTGCCAGCAGCGTAGTCCCCCAGTGGTCCGGGGAGCTGTTTTTT
CASSVVPQWSGELFF
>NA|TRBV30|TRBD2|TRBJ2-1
TGTGCCTGGGCTCGTGGGTTTAGCGGGAGCGACAATGAGCAGTTCTTC
CAWARGFSGSDNEQFF
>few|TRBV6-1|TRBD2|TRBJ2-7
TGTGCCAGCAGTGGGACTAGCGGTCGGGGCGAGCAGTACTTC
CASSGTSGRGEQYF
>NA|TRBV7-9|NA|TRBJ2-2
TGTGCCAGCAGCTCACGCCCCGGGGGGAACACCGGGGAGCTGTTTTTT
CASSSRPGGNTGELFF
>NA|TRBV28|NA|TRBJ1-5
TGTGCCAGCAGCGCATCACAGGTCCACAATCAGCCCCAGCATTTT
CASSASQVHNQPQHF
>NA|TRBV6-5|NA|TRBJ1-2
TGTGCCAGCAGTTACTCGACTACGGGATTGGAGGGCTACACCTTC
CASSYSTTGLEGYTF
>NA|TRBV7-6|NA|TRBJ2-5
TGTGCCAGCAGCTTAAGATCCGGGGAGACCCAGTACTTC
CASSLRSGETQYF
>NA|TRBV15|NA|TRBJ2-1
TGTGCCACCAGCAGCAGGAACAATGAGCAGTTCTTC
CATSSRNNEQFF
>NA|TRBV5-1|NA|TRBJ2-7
TGCGCCAGCAGCCCCCGACAGGCCTACGAGCAGTACTTC
CASSPRQAYEQYF
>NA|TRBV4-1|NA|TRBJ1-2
TGCGCCAGCAGCCAAGAGTCAGGGTCGGGTGGCTACACCTTC
CASSQESGSGGYTF
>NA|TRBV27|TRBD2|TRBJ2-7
TGTGCCAGCAGTTTTTGGCGGGGGGAACAGTACTTC
CASSFWRGEQYF
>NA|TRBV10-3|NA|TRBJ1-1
TGTGCCACCTTACCGGGGGGGGGCCTAGGTGAAGCTTTCTTT
CATLPGGGLGEAFF
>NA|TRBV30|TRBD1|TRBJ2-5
TGTGCCTGGAGCTTGTGGGACAGGGGGTCCCAAGAGACCCAGTACTTC
CAWSLWDRGSQETQYF
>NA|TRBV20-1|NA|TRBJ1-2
TGCAGTGCTAGAGAAACGAGGGACTACACCTTC
CSARETRDYTF
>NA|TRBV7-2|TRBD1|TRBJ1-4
TGTGCCAGCAGCTCCTCGGGACAGACCTTTAATGAAAAACTGTTTTTT
CASSSSGQTFNEKLFF
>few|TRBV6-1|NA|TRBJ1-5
TGTGCCAGCAGTGAGGTCCAGTCATCCCAGCATTTT
CASSEVQSSQHF
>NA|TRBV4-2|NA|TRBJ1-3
TGTGCCAGCAGCAAGGCCTCGGGGGAGGGAAACACCATATATTTT
CASSKASGEGNTIYF
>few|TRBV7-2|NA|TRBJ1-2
TGTGCCAGCAGCTATGCTCCGGGGGGCTATGGCTACACCTTC
CASSYAPGGYGYTF
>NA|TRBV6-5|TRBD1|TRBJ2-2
TGTGCCAGCCGCCGGGACAGTACCGGGGAGCTGTTTTTT
CASRRDSTGELFF
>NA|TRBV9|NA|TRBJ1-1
TGTGCCAGCAGCGTAGATTTAGCCTCGAACACTGAAGCTTTCTTT
CASSVDLASNTEAFF
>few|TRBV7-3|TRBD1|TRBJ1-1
TGTGCCAGCAGCCCGACAGGGGGAAACACTGAAGCTTTCTTT
CASSPTGGNTEAFF
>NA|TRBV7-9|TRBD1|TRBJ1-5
TGTGCCAGCAGCTTTACGCCGGGACAGGGTGGGAGAGGTCAGCCCCAGCATTTT
CASSFTPGQGGRGQPQHF
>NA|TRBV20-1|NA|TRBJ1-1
TGCAGTGCAGTGGCGGGGTCGCGAGCTTTCTTT
CSAVAGSRAFF
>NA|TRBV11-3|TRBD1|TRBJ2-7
TGTGCCAGCAGCTTACGGGACAGGGTTATCGAGCAGTACTTC
CASSLRDRVIEQYF
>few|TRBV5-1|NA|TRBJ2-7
TGCGCCAGCAGCTTGGCAGCGAACTCCTACGAGCAGTACTTC
CASSLAANSYEQYF
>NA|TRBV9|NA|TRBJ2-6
TGTGCCAGCAGCGTAGAGCTGGGGGCCGGGGCCAACGTCCTGACTTTC
CASSVELGAGANVLTF
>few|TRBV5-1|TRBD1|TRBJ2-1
TGCGCCAGCAGCTTGGGGGGACAGGGAGTCTACAATGAGCAGTTCTTC
CASSLGGQGVYNEQFF
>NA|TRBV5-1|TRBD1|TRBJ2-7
TGCGCCAGCAGCTGGACGGGACAGGGGGCTGTAGAGCAGTACTTC
CASSWTGQGAVEQYF
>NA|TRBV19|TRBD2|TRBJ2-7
TGTGCCAGTAGTTCTAGCGGTGGGAAAGCCTACGAGCAGTACTTC
CASSSSGGKAYEQYF
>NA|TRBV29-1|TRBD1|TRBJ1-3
TGCAGCGTTGCGACAGGGTCTGGAAACACCATATATTTT
CSVATGSGNTIYF
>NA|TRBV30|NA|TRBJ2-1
TGTGCCTGGAGTGTTAGGCAGGGAAGATACAATGAGCAGTTCTTC
CAWSVRQGRYNEQFF
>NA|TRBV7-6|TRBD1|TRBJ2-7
TGTGCCAGCAGCTCCGTGGGACAGGGGCGACAGTACTTC
CASSSVGQGRQYF
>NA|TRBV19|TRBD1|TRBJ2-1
TGTGCCAGTAGTATAGTGAAGTCTCCCAGGTGGACAGGGGAAAAGACCTACAATGAGCAGTTCTTC
CASSIVKSPRWTGEKTYNEQFF
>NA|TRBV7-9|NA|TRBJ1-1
TGTGCCAGCACGGAGGGAGTTGAGGCGAACACTGAAGCTTTCTTT
CASTEGVEANTEAFF
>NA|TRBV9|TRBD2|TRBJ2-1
TGTGCCAGCAGCCCGCGACTAGCGGGGGACAATGAGCAGTTCTTC
CASSPRLAGDNEQFF
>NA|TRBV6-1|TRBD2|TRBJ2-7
TGTGCCAGCAGTGCACTAGCGGGAGATCCCTACGAGCAGTACTTC
CASSALAGDPYEQYF
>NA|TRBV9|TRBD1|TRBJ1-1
TGTGCCAGCAGCTACGGGACAGGGGGTGTCTCTGAAGCTTTCTTT
CASSYGTGGVSEAFF